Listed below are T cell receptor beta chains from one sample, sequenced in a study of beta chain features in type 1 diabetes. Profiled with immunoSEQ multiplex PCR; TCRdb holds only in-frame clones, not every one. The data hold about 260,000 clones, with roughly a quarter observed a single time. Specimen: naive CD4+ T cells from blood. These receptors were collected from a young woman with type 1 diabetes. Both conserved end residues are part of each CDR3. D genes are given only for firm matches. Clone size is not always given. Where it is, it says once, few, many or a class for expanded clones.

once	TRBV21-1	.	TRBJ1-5	TGTGCCAGCAGCAAAAGTTCGGCAGGGTTGTATAGCAATCAGCCCCAGCATTTT	CASSKSSAGLYSNQPQHF
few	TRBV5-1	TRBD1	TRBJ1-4	TGCGCCAGCAGCGATGGGGACAGGGGAACTAATGAAAAACTGTTTTTT	CASSDGDRGTNEKLFF
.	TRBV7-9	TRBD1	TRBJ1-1	TGTGCCAGCAGCTCTACTAGGACAGGGGTTTTCTTT	CASSSTRTGVFF
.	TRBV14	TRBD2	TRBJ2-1	TGTGCCAGCAGTCCACAAAGCGGGAGTTACCAGGAGCAGTTCTTC	CASSPQSGSYQEQFF
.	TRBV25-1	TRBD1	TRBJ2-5	TGTGCCAGCAGTGAATGGACAGGGAACCAAGAGACCCAGTACTTC	CASSEWTGNQETQYF
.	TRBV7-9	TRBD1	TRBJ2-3	TGTGCCAGCAGCCCCGGACAGGGGATTCTCACAGATACGCAGTATTTT	CASSPGQGILTDTQYF
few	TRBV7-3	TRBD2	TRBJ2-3	TGTGCCAGCAGCCCCGGGACTAGGTATTCGGTTACGCAGTATTTT	CASSPGTRYSVTQYF
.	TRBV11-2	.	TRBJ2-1	TGTGCCAGCAGCTTATCTGACAATGAGCAGTTCTTC	CASSLSDNEQFF
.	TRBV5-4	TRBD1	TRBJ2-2	TGTGCCAGCAGCGAGGGACAGGGTGTCGGGGAGCTGTTTTTT	CASSEGQGVGELFF
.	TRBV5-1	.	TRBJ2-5	TGCGCCAGCAGCTTGGAGACTAGTCGGGAGACCCAGTACTTC	CASSLETSRETQYF
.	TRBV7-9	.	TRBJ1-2	TGTGCCAGCAGCTTACTTGGCTCCTATGGCTACACCTTC	CASSLLGSYGYTF
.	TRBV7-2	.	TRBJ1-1	TGTGCCAGCAGCTTAGACCACATCAACACTGAAGCTTTCTTT	CASSLDHINTEAFF
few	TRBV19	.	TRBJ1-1	TGTGCCAGTAGTATGAATGCGCGGAACACTGAAGCTTTCTTT	CASSMNARNTEAFF
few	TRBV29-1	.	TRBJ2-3	TGCAGCGTGGCCTCAAATACGCAGTATTTT	CSVASNTQYF
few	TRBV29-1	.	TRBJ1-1	TGCAGCACCGGTGCTAGGAAAGGAGCTTTCTTT	CSTGARKGAFF
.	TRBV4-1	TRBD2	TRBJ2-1	TGCGCCAGCAGCCCCCACGGTCTGGTAGCGGGGTACGGTGAGCAGTTCTTC	CASSPHGLVAGYGEQFF